This T cell receptor beta chain was recovered during a study of beta chain features in type 1 diabetes. On the study more broadly: No patient-donor differences in age, gender, total cells or subset yield. Sorted cells, 90 million to 120 million in number, were examined across all samples. Findings and limits, study-wide: Junctions at VDJ sites from type 1 diabetes patients had fewer insertions and more deletions.

Regarding this clone: The antigen is undetermined.

After removal of 7 bases from V and 8 bases from J, the junction contained 10 bases not matched to a gene. Germline-derived CDR1 and CDR2 are LNHDA and SQIVND (reference sequence). The CDR3 spans 13 residues. Each sorted fraction was over 95% pure. Expressed TCRB transcripts were sequenced because the isolated RNA had all been reverse transcribed beforehand. Produced via immunoSEQ multiplex PCR; TCRdb's table is partial and in-frame only. The top ten hold about 0.93% of the sample, which has about 13,000 clones, more than 40% seen once. Sequencing used stem cell memory CD4+ T cells from blood. This receptor was obtained from a man between 18 and 35 years old in good health. This chain links TRBV19 with TRBJ1-2, with 7 bases that match TRBD1. This CDR3 is CASTGGGVGGYTF. As DNA, the CDR3 is TGTGCCAGTACGGGAGGGGGCGTCGGGGGCTACACCTTC.